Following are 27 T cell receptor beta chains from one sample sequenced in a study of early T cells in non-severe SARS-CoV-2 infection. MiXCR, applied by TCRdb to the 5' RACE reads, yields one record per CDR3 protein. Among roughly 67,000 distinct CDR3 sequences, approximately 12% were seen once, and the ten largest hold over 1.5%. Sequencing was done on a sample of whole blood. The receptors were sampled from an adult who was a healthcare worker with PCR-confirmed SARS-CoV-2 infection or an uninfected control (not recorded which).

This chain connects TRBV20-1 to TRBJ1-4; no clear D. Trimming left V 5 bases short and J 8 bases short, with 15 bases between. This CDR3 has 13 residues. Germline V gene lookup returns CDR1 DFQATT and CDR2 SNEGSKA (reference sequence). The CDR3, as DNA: TGCAGTGCTGGAAGGAGGTTAAGCGAAAAACTGTTTTTT. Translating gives CSAGRRLSEKLFF.

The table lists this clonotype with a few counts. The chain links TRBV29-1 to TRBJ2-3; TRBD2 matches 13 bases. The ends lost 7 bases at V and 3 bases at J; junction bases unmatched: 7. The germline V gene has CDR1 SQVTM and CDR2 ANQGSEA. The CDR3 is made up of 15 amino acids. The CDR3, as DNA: TGCAGCGCCTCACTAGCGGGGGGGCCGACAGATACGCAGTATTTT. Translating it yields CSASLAGGPTDTQYF.

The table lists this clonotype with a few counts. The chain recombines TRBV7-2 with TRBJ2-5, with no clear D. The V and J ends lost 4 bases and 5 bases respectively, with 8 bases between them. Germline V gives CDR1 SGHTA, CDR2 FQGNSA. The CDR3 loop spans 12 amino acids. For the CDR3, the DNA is TGTGCCAGCAGCTCGGGCCGGGAGACCCAGTACTTC. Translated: CASSSGRETQYF.

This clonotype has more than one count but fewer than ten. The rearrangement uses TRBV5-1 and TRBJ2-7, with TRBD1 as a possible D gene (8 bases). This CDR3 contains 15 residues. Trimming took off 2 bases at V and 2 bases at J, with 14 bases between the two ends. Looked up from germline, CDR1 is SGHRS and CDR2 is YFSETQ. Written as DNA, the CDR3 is TGCGCCAGCAGCTTCTACAGGGGGGGCCCCTACGAGCAGTACTTC. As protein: CASSFYRGGPYEQYF.

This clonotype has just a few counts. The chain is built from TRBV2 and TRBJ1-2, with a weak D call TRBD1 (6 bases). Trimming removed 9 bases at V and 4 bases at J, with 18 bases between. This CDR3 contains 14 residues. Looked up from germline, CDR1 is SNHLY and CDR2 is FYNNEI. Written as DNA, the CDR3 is TGTGCCAGGGCGGGGTCGACAGGAGGCTATGGCTACACCTTC. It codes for CARAGSTGGYGYTF.

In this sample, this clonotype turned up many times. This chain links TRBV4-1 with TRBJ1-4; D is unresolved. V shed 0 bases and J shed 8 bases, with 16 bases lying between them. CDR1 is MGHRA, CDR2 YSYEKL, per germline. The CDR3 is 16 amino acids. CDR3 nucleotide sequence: TGCGCCAGCAGCCAAGATCAGTCGGCAGGAAGCGAAAAACTGTTTTTT. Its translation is CASSQDQSAGSEKLFF.

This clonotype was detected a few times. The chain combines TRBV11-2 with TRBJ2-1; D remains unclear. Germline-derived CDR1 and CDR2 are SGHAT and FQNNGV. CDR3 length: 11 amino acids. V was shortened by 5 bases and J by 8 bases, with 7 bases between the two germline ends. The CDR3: CASSRQYEQFF. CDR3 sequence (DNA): TGTGCCAGCAGCCGTCAGTATGAGCAGTTCTTC.

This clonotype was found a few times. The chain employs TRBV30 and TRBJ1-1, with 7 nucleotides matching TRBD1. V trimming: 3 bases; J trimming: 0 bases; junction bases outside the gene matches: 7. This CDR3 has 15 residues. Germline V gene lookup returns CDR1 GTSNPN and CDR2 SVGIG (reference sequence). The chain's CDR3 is CAWRLTGTVNTEAFF. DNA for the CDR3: TGTGCCTGGAGGTTAACCGGGACAGTGAACACTGAAGCTTTCTTT.

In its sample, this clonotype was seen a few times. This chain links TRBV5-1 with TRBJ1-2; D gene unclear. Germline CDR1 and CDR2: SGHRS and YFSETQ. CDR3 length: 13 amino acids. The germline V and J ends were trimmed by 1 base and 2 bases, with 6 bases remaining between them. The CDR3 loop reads CASSLSQNYGYTF. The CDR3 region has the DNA TGCGCCAGCAGCTTGAGTCAGAACTATGGCTACACCTTC.

The CDR3 is CASSTASGGHYNEQFF. Here the CDR3 DNA reads TGTGCCAGCAGCACGGCTAGCGGGGGTCACTACAATGAGCAGTTCTTC. This sequence joins TRBV27 and TRBJ2-1; TRBD2 matches 10 bases. The ends lost 6 bases at V and 3 bases at J; junction bases unmatched: 8. Germline V lookup: CDR1 MNHEY, CDR2 SMNVEV (reference sequence). The CDR3 is made up of 16 amino acids.

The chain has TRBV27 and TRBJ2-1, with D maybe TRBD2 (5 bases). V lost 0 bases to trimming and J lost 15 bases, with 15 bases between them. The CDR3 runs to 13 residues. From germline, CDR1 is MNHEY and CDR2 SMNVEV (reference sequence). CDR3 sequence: CASSLSPVQEGFF. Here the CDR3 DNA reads TGTGCCAGCAGTTTATCCCCAGTCCAAGAGGGGTTCTTC.

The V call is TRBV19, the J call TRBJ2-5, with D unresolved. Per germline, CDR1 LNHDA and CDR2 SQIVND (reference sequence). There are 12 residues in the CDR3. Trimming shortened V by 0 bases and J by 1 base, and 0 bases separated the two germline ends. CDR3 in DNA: TGTGCCAGTAGTATAGACCAAGAGACCCAGTACTTC. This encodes CASSIDQETQYF. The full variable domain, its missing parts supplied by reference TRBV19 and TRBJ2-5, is DGGITQSPKYLFRKEGQNVTLSCEQNLNHDAMYWYRQDPGQGLRLIYYSQIVNDFQKGDIAEGYSVSREKKESFPLTVTSAQKNPTAFYLCASSIDQETQYFGPGTRLLVL.

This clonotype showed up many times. This CDR3 is CASSQNSWGGGILNEQFF. The CDR3 nucleotides are TGTGCCAGCAGCCAAAATTCCTGGGGAGGGGGTATTCTTAATGAGCAGTTCTTC. The rearrangement links TRBV5-6 to TRBJ2-1; D is possibly TRBD2 (7 bases). Per germline, CDR1 SGHDT and CDR2 YYEEEE. Trimming took 4 bases from V and 7 from J, leaving 27 bases between them. This CDR3 comprises 18 residues.

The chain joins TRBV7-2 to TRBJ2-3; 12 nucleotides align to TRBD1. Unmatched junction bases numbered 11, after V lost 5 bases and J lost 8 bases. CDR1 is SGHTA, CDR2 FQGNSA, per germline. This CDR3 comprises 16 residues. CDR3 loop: CASSLSGTGGGITQYF. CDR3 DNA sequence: TGTGCCAGCAGCCTTAGCGGGACAGGGGGCGGGATTACGCAGTATTTT.

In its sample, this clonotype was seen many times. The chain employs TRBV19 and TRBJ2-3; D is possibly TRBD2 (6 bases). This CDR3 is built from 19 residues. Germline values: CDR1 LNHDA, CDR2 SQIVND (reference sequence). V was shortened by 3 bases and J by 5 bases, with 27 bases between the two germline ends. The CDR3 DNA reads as TGTGCCAGTAGTATTGGGGACCCTCGGACTACCTGGGCACTAGATACGCAGTATTTT. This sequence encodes CASSIGDPRTTWALDTQYF.

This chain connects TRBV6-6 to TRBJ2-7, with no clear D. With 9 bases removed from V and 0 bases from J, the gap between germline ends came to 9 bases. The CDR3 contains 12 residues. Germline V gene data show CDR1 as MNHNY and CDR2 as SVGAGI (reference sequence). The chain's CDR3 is CASKQSSYEQYF. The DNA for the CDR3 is TGTGCCAGTAAACAGAGCTCCTACGAGCAGTACTTC.

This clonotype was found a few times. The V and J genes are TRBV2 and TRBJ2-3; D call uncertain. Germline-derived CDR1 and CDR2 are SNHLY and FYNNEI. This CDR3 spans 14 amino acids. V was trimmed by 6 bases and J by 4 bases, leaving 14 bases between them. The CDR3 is CASRVAYSADTQYF. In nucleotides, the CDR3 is TGTGCCAGCAGGGTGGCCTATAGTGCAGATACGCAGTATTTT.

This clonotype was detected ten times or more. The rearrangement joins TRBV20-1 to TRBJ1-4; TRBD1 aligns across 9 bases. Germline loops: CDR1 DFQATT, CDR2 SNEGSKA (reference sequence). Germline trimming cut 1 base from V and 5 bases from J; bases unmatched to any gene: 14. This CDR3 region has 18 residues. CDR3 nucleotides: TGCAGTGCTAGAGGTAGACAGGGGGTGCGTTTTCAGAATGAAAAACTGTTTTTT. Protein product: CSARGRQGVRFQNEKLFF.

The DNA for the CDR3 is TGTGCCAGCAGCGAGGGGACCGGGACATTAAACTATGGCTACACCTTC. Amino acids: CASSEGTGTLNYGYTF. This rearrangement joins TRBV6-1 to TRBJ1-2; D may be TRBD1 (6 bases). The germline V and J ends were trimmed by 6 bases and 2 bases, with 19 bases remaining between them. The CDR3 consists of 16 residues. Germline V gene lookup returns CDR1 MNHNS and CDR2 SASEGT.

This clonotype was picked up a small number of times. This chain's CDR3 is CAISGLGGPEAFF. Written as DNA, the CDR3 is TGTGCCATCAGCGGGCTGGGGGGACCTGAAGCTTTCTTT. V and J are TRBV10-3 and TRBJ1-1; D might be TRBD1 (5 bases). Trimming cost V 6 bases and J 6 bases, with 14 bases left between them. Germline CDR1 reads ENHRY; CDR2 reads SYGVKD. The CDR3 is 13 residues long.

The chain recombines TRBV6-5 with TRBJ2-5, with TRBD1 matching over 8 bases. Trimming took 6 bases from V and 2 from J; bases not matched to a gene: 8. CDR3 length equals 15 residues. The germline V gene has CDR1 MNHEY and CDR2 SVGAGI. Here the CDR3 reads CASRSQGGGQETQYF. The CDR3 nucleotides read TGTGCCAGCAGGTCACAGGGGGGCGGGCAAGAGACCCAGTACTTC.

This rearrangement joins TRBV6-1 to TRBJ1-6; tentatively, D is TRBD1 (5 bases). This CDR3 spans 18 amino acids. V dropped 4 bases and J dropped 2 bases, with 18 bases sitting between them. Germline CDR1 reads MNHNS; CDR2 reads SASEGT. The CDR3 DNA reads TGTGCCAGCAGTGTTTTCCTTCGCGGGGCGGCCTATAATTCACCCCTCCACTTT. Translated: CASSVFLRGAAYNSPLHF.

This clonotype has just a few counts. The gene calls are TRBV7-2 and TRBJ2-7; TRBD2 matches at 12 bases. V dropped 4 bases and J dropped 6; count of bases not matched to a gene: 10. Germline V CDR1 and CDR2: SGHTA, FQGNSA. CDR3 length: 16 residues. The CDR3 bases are TGTGCCAGCAGCTCCCCTTCGACTAGCGGGGGTGGCGAGCAGTACTTC. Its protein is CASSSPSTSGGGEQYF.

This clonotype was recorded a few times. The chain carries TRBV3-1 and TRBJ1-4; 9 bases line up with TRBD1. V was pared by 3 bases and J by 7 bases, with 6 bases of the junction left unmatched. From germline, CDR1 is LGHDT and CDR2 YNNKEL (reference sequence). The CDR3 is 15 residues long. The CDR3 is CASSQGDRVTEKLFF. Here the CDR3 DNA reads TGTGCCAGCAGCCAGGGGGACAGGGTAACTGAAAAACTGTTTTTT.

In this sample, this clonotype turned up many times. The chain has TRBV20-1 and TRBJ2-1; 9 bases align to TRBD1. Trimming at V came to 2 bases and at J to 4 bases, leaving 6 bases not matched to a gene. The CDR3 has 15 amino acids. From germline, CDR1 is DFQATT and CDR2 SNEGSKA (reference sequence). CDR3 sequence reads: CSARSPGQGYNEQFF. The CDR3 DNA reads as TGCAGTGCTAGAAGCCCCGGACAGGGGTACAATGAGCAGTTCTTC.

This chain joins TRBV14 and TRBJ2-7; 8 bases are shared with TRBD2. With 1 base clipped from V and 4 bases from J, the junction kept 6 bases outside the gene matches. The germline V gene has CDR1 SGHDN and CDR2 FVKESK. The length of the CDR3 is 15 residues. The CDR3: CASSQGGTRGYEQYF. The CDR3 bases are TGTGCCAGCAGCCAAGGTGGGACTAGGGGGTACGAGCAGTACTTC.

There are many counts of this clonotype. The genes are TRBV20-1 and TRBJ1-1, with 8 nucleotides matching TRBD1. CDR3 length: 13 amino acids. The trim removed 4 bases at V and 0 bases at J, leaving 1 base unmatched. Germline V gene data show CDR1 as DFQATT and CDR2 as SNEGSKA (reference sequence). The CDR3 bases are TGCAGTGCTAACAGGGGGATGAACACTGAAGCTTTCTTT. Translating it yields CSANRGMNTEAFF.